These 28 T cell receptor beta chains were sequenced from one sample in a study of blood T cell repertoires in COVID-19. Sequenced by immunoSEQ multiplex PCR; TCRdb stores in-frame clones only, minus some. The sample includes some 170,000 clones, roughly 86% of them seen just once. The specimen was peripheral blood. The source of these receptors is a woman between 45 and 65 years old with acute or convalescent COVID-19.

This clone showed up just once. The J gene is TRBJ2-7, the V gene TRBV7-9, with 8 bases matching TRBD1. J lost 2 bases, V lost 5 bases, and 8 bases had no gene match. Germline V gene sequence: CDR1 SEHNR, CDR2 FQNEAQ (reference sequence). The CDR3 covers 15 residues. The CDR3 nucleotides are TGTGCCAGCAGCAACCGGGACAGGTTTGCCTACGAGCAGTACTTC. Amino acid sequence: CASSNRDRFAYEQYF. Full variable domain (remainder filled in from reference TRBV7-9 and TRBJ2-7): DTGVSQNPRHKITKRGQNVTFRCDPISEHNRLYWYRQTLGQGPEFLTYFQNEAQLEKSRLLSDRFSAERPKGSFSTLEIQRTEQGDSAMYLCASSNRDRFAYEQYFGPGTRLTVT.

The CDR3 DNA follows: TGCACCAGCAGCCTCGAGGCTCCCACCGGGACTGGTTACAATGAGCAGTTCTTC. Its translation is CTSSLEAPTGTGYNEQFF. The J gene is TRBJ2-1, the V gene TRBV1; the table assigns TRBD2, which was not confirmed against the DNA. TRBV1 is designated a pseudogene. The CDR3 spans 18 residues.

This clone turned up a few times. The genes are TRBV19 and TRBJ2-6, with 10 nucleotides matching TRBD1. The CDR3 runs to 15 residues. The germline gives CDR1 LNHDA, CDR2 SQIVND (reference sequence). V lost 8 bases and J lost 0; bases outside the gene matches: 1. This CDR3 is CASGDRGSGANVLTF. DNA of the CDR3: TGTGCCAGTGGGGACAGGGGCTCTGGGGCCAACGTCCTGACTTTC.

J is TRBJ2-1 and V is TRBV4-1; 9 nucleotides agree with TRBD2. The CDR3 is 14 amino acids. The J segment lost 5 bases and the V segment lost 5 bases, leaving 4 bases of the junction unmatched. Germline CDR1 and CDR2: MGHRA and YSYEKL. The CDR3, as DNA: TGCGCCAGCAGCAGGCGGGAGGGTCACAATGAGCAGTTCTTC. Amino acids: CASSRREGHNEQFF.

This chain connects TRBV5-1 to TRBJ1-2; 7 bases are shared with TRBD1. This CDR3 contains 18 residues. Germline CDR1 and CDR2: SGHRS and YFSETQ. Trimming cost V 4 bases and J 3 bases; bases outside gene matches: 18. Here the CDR3 DNA reads TGCGCCAGCAGCCCTATACCACCACAGGGGAACCAATACTATGGCTACACCTTC. Translated: CASSPIPPQGNQYYGYTF.

The rearrangement joins TRBV5-1 to TRBJ2-1; D uncertain. The CDR3 has 16 amino acids. Germline V gives CDR1 SGHRS, CDR2 YFSETQ. V was trimmed by 0 bases and J by 5 bases, leaving 15 bases between them. CDR3 in DNA: TGCGCCAGCAGCTTGGCCCCGGGTAGTTGGGACAATGAGCAGTTCTTC. Residues: CASSLAPGSWDNEQFF.

The rearrangement uses TRBV21-1 and TRBJ2-7; TRBD1 is taken as the D call from the table, unchecked against the DNA. TRBV21-1 is a pseudogene. This CDR3 is 14 amino acids long. CDR3 sequence reads: CASQGRDRGYEQYF. DNA for the CDR3: TGTGCCAGCCAAGGCCGGGACAGGGGCTACGAGCAGTACTTC.

Comments on this clone: An end of the junction differs from the germline gene, which may be a read error. The chain combines TRBV6-1 with TRBJ1-2; D call uncertain. Germline V lookup: CDR1 MNHNS, CDR2 SASEGT. The CDR3 has 13 residues. The CDR3 bases are TGTGCCAGCAGTGACCGGGTGGTTGCTCCACCGCCCTTC. Its translation: CASSDRVVAPPPF.

The chain is built from TRBV3-1 (or the pseudogene TRBV3-2) and TRBJ1-6; D uncertain. Looked up from germline, CDR1 is LGHDT and CDR2 is YNNKEL (reference sequence). The CDR3 covers 14 residues. V shed 0 bases and J shed 10 bases, with 10 bases lying between them. The DNA of the CDR3 is TGTGCCAGCAGCCAAGATAGAGGGAACTCACCCCTCCACTTT. Its translation: CASSQDRGNSPLHF.

The chain employs TRBV6-2 or TRBV6-3 and TRBJ1-2; D remains unclear. The V end lost 5 bases, the J end lost 5 bases, and 6 bases lay between the germline ends. Germline-derived CDR1 and CDR2 are MNHEY and SVGEGT. CDR3 length: 11 residues. The DNA of the CDR3 is TGTGCCAGCAGTCCCCGGTATGGCTACACCTTC. Its protein is CASSPRYGYTF.

The CDR3 is CASSLSTDRGVNTEAFF. DNA for the CDR3: TGTGCCAGCAGCTTATCCACGGACAGGGGAGTTAACACTGAAGCTTTCTTT. The chain joins TRBV11-2 to TRBJ1-1, with 9 bases lining up with TRBD1. V was clipped by 2 bases and J by 2 bases; unmatched bases: 9. The CDR3 consists of 17 residues. Looked up from germline, CDR1 is SGHAT and CDR2 is FQNNGV.

The chain recombines TRBV3-1 (or the pseudogene TRBV3-2) with TRBJ1-2; possible D gene TRBD1, 5 bases. The CDR3 contains 15 residues. Germline CDR1 reads LGHDT; CDR2 reads YNNKEL (reference sequence). Trimming stripped 4 bases from V and 1 base from J, with 13 bases between. The CDR3 DNA reads TGTGCCAGCAGCCGATACAGGATGTTTAACTATGGCTACACCTTC. Encoded protein: CASSRYRMFNYGYTF.

This clone is a singleton in its sample. J is TRBJ2-3 and V is TRBV4-3, with 11 bases aligning to TRBD2. V lost 2 bases and J lost 5; bases outside the gene matches: 9. The CDR3 consists of 17 residues. Germline V gives CDR1 LGHNA, CDR2 YSLEER. This CDR3 reads CASSQLAGGSDGDTQYF. The CDR3 bases are TGCGCCAGCAGCCAACTAGCGGGGGGATCCGATGGAGATACGCAGTATTTT.

The rearrangement links TRBV10-2 to TRBJ2-7; D remains unclear. From germline, CDR1 is WSHSY and CDR2 SAAADI. The CDR3 has 14 amino acids. V was clipped by 2 bases and J by 1 base, with 9 bases between them. The CDR3 DNA is TGCGCCAGCAGTGAGAACACCGCTTCCTACGAGCAGTACTTC. Protein: CASSENTASYEQYF.

The chain links TRBV18 to TRBJ1-5; 9 bases line up with TRBD1. Germline V gene sequence: CDR1 KGHSH, CDR2 LQKENI. The CDR3 runs 15 residues. The V gene end was trimmed by 2 bases and the J gene end by 9 bases; junction bases not matched to a gene: 8. The CDR3 reads CASSPESTGGWPQHF. The CDR3 region has the DNA TGTGCCAGCTCACCAGAGTCGACAGGGGGTTGGCCCCAGCATTTT.

This chain connects TRBV29-1 to TRBJ1-2; a weak D match, TRBD1 (5 bases). Trimming cost V 7 bases and J 8 bases, with 20 bases left between them. The CDR3 runs 13 residues. The V gene's germline CDR1 is SQVTM and CDR2 ANQGSEA. CDR3 sequence reads: CSGAPGGAEGYTF. For the CDR3, the DNA is TGCAGCGGGGCTCCGGGAGGGGCAGAAGGCTACACCTTC.

By share of the sample, this clone is medium-sized. The V and J genes are TRBV4-3 and TRBJ2-1; 7 bases match TRBD1. V lost 4 bases to trimming and J lost 5 bases; unmatched junction nucleotides: 14. Germline-derived CDR1 and CDR2 are LGHNA and YSLEER. The CDR3 covers 17 residues. The CDR3 nucleotides read TGCGCCAGCAGCCCGAGGATACAGGGGACCGCGAACAATGAGCAGTTCTTC. It is translated as CASSPRIQGTANNEQFF.

This chain links TRBV19 with TRBJ1-1; D remains ambiguous. CDR3 length: 15 residues. Per germline, CDR1 LNHDA and CDR2 SQIVND (reference sequence). V gave up 4 bases and J gave up 2 bases, with 14 bases separating them. CDR3 protein: CASSTREASNTEAFF. The CDR3 DNA is TGTGCCAGTAGTACCCGGGAAGCTTCCAACACTGAAGCTTTCTTT.

The chain employs TRBV7-9 and TRBJ1-1; unclear D gene. Trimming shortened V by 1 base and J by 4 bases, and 10 bases separated the two germline ends. CDR1 is SEHNR, CDR2 FQNEAQ, per germline (reference sequence). The CDR3 contains 14 residues. In DNA, the CDR3 is TGTGCCAGCAGCTTAGAACTCGGTGTCACTGAAGCTTTCTTT. It encodes CASSLELGVTEAFF.

V and J are TRBV27 and TRBJ1-1; a possible D gene is TRBD1 (5 bases). From germline, CDR1 is MNHEY and CDR2 SMNVEV (reference sequence). The CDR3 runs 15 residues. Trimming took off 3 bases at V and 2 bases at J, with 13 bases between the two ends. The DNA for the CDR3 is TGTGCCAGCAGTTTGCGAAGGGGATTAAACACTGAAGCTTTCTTT. It translates to CASSLRRGLNTEAFF.

V gene TRBV19 combines with J gene TRBJ1-3; maybe TRBD1 (6 bases). Germline CDR1 reads LNHDA; CDR2 reads SQIVND (reference sequence). The CDR3 is 16 residues long. Trimming pared 6 bases from V and 0 bases from J, leaving 15 bases between. The CDR3 coding sequence is TGTGCCAGTAGCAGGACAGCTCGCACCTCTGGAAACACCATATATTTT. This encodes CASSRTARTSGNTIYF.

A remark on this clone: This CDR3 is also generated by other DNA sequences in the sample. The V gene is TRBV30, the J gene TRBJ1-3, with 8 bases aligning to TRBD1. CDR1 and CDR2 from the germline V gene are GTSNPN and SVGIG (reference sequence). Trimming removed 5 bases from V and 0 bases from J; junction bases left unmatched: 3. The CDR3 runs 14 residues. CDR3 nucleotide sequence: TGTGCCTGGGGGACAGGCCACTCTGGAAACACCATATATTTT. Translating gives CAWGTGHSGNTIYF.

The CDR3 spells CATSIRGLGSYEQYF. In DNA form, the CDR3 reads TGTGCCACCAGCATTCGGGGACTGGGTTCGTACGAGCAGTACTTC. The chain combines TRBV15 with TRBJ2-7; maybe TRBD2 (6 bases). This CDR3 spans 15 amino acids. The V gene lost 4 bases and the J gene lost 4 bases, with 17 bases spanning the gap. Germline-derived CDR1 and CDR2 are LNHNV and YYDKDF (reference sequence).

This clone appeared once. The chain carries TRBV10-3 and TRBJ2-2, with a possible D match to TRBD1 (5 bases). Between the trimmed V and J ends, which lost 5 bases and 6 bases, there was a span of 19 bases. The CDR3 has 16 residues. Germline loops: CDR1 ENHRY, CDR2 SYGVKD. The DNA of the CDR3 is TGTGCCATCAGTAGGGGAACAGCCGCTGAGGCCGGGGAGCTGTTTTTT. Its protein is CAISRGTAAEAGELFF.

In this sample, this clone turned up once. In the same sample, other DNA sequences code for this CDR3. The gene calls are TRBV12-3 or TRBV12-4 and TRBJ1-5; D is unclear. The CDR3 covers 13 residues. The V end lost 1 base, the J end lost 5 bases, and 6 bases lay between the germline ends. This chain's CDR3 is CASSLEGDQPQHF. DNA for the CDR3: TGTGCCAGCAGTTTAGAAGGAGATCAGCCCCAGCATTTT.

The chain is built from TRBV6-1 and TRBJ1-2; D is perhaps TRBD1 (6 bases). CDR3 length: 18 amino acids. Germline loops: CDR1 MNHNS, CDR2 SASEGT. V lost 4 bases and J 0 bases, leaving 21 bases between the germline ends. The CDR3 region has the DNA TGTGCCAGCAGTGGAGGCCTGGACAGACTAATCACTAACTATGGCTACACCTTC. Amino acids: CASSGGLDRLITNYGYTF.

The chain has TRBV5-4 and TRBJ2-5; TRBD2 might be the D (5 bases). From germline, CDR1 is SGHNT and CDR2 YYREEE (reference sequence). Trimming cost V 2 bases and J 5 bases, with 16 bases left between them. The CDR3 extends over 15 amino acids. The CDR3 sequence is CASSFWLGARETQYF. For the CDR3, the DNA is TGTGCCAGCAGCTTTTGGTTGGGAGCTCGGGAGACCCAGTACTTC. Based on the CDR3 plus reference TRBV5-4 and TRBJ2-5, the full variable domain is ETGVTQSPTHLIKTRGQQVTLRCSSQSGHNTVSWYQQALGQGPQFIFQYYREEENGRGNFPPRFSGLQFPNYSSELNVNALELDDSALYLCASSFWLGARETQYFGPGTRLLVL.

The chain links TRBV7-8 to TRBJ2-1; TRBD1 might be the D (5 bases). Trimming pared 3 bases from V and 5 bases from J, leaving 17 bases between. Germline V gene data show CDR1 as SGHVS and CDR2 as FQNEAQ. The CDR3 contains 16 residues. Here the CDR3 reads CASSFQGVGNNNEQFF. CDR3 nucleotide sequence: TGTGCCAGCAGCTTTCAGGGTGTGGGAAATAACAATGAGCAGTTCTTC.